The 9 T cell receptor beta chains reported below all come from one sample, sequenced in a study of control samples from healthy donors and cancer patients. Profiled with immunoSEQ multiplex PCR; TCRdb holds only in-frame clones, not every one. The sample lists 100,000 to 150,000 clones; about 92% were seen once. Sample: blood. The origin of the receptors is a woman aged 45-65 years in good health.

The chain recombines TRBV25-1 with TRBJ1-2, with D maybe TRBD1 (5 bases). The CDR3 length is 15 residues. Germline values: CDR1 MGHDK, CDR2 SYGVNS. Trimming stripped 1 base from V and 8 bases from J, with 17 bases between. The CDR3 sequence: CASSEWSAGKGGYTF. The CDR3 DNA reads as TGTGCCAGCAGTGAATGGTCCGCAGGGAAGGGCGGCTACACCTTC.

This clone appeared a single time. The chain joins TRBV6-5 to TRBJ2-7; 8 positions match TRBD2. J was trimmed by 2 bases and V by 7 bases; bases with no gene match: 10. The CDR3 is 15 amino acids. Germline-derived CDR1 and CDR2 are MNHEY and SVGAGI. CDR3 DNA sequence: TGTGCCAGCACCCCCCCCCAGCGGGGGACCTACGAGCAGTACTTC. Its protein is CASTPPQRGTYEQYF.

With regard to this clone: Since a much larger clone is just one base distant, this may be a read error. The same CDR3 is also encoded by other DNA sequences in this sample. The rearrangement links TRBV6-5 to TRBJ1-5; D is undetermined. Germline CDR1 reads MNHEY; CDR2 reads SVGAGI. V was cut by 5 bases and J by 10 bases, with 18 bases left in between. The CDR3 runs to 14 residues. The CDR3 DNA is TGTGCCAGCAGTACGGGTCTTAAGGAGCAACCCCAGCATTTT. Its translation: CASSTGLKEQPQHF.

The rearrangement joins TRBV4-1 to TRBJ1-3; D gene uncertain. Trimming removed 2 bases from V and 0 bases from J, with 14 bases in between. The CDR3 has 17 residues. Per the germline V gene, CDR1 is MGHRA and CDR2 is YSYEKL. CDR3 residues: CASSQSTTVSSGNTIYF. The CDR3 nucleotides read TGCGCCAGCAGCCAAAGCACTACAGTTAGCTCTGGAAACACCATATATTTT.

Points on this clone: Other DNA sequences in the same sample also yield this CDR3. The chain employs TRBV10-2 and TRBJ1-1, with D hard to call. Per the germline V gene, CDR1 is WSHSY and CDR2 is SAAADI. V was cut by 4 bases and J by 1 base, with 4 bases left in between. This CDR3 has 12 residues. The CDR3 DNA reads as TGCGCCAGCAGTGCCGGGAACACTGAAGCTTTCTTT. Residues: CASSAGNTEAFF.

This clone was observed a single time. The rearrangement links TRBV28 to TRBJ1-3, with 8 nucleotides matching TRBD1. This CDR3 region has 18 residues. Trimming cost V 7 bases and J 0 bases; bases outside gene matches: 14. Germline V gives CDR1 MDHEN, CDR2 SYDVKM. The CDR3 coding sequence is TGTGCCAGCACCCGGACAGGGAGTGGGGTTCGCTCTGGAAACACCATATATTTT. It translates to CASTRTGSGVRSGNTIYF.

The table lists this clone with a few counts. CDR3: CASSSRDRTEAFF. The CDR3 nucleotides read TGTGCCAGCAGCTCCCGGGACAGAACTGAAGCTTTCTTT. The rearrangement uses TRBV5-4 and TRBJ1-1; 7 bases are shared with TRBD1. Germline V gives CDR1 SGHNT, CDR2 YYREEE (reference sequence). J was trimmed by 5 bases and V by 3 bases; bases with no gene match: 4. The CDR3 totals 13 residues.

This rearrangement joins TRBV19 to TRBJ1-6; D is unresolved. V was pared by 5 bases and J by 6 bases, with 11 bases between. Germline CDR1 is LNHDA and CDR2 is SQIVND (reference sequence). The CDR3 is 14 amino acids. CDR3 nucleotides: TGTGCCAGTAGTGCCGCAGGTTTTAATTCACCCCTCCACTTT. The encoded protein is CASSAAGFNSPLHF.

This chain uses TRBV6-5 with TRBJ2-3, with 7 positions matching TRBD1. There are 15 residues in the CDR3. The germline gives CDR1 MNHEY, CDR2 SVGAGI. The ends lost 6 bases at V and 4 bases at J; junction bases unmatched: 10. The CDR3 loop reads CASRSPTGYPDTQYF. For the CDR3, the DNA is TGTGCCAGCAGGAGCCCGACAGGGTACCCAGATACGCAGTATTTT.